The 20 T cell receptor beta chains listed next were all sequenced from one sample in a study of blood T cell repertoires in COVID-19. Clones were sequenced by immunoSEQ multiplex PCR, and TCRdb holds only the in-frame ones, with some missing. The sample consists of approximately 490,000 clones, roughly nine tenths of them appearing once. Sequences were obtained from PBMCs or T cells enriched from blood (not recorded which). All receptors derive from a woman in her fifties or sixties who had recovered from COVID-19.

This chain connects TRBV14 to TRBJ2-7; TRBD1 agrees at 7 bases. The CDR3 is 13 amino acids. V lost 4 bases and J lost 2; bases outside the gene matches: 2. Germline lookup yields CDR1 SGHDN and CDR2 FVKESK. The CDR3 protein is CASSLTGTYEQYF. CDR3 nucleotide sequence: TGTGCCAGCAGCCTGACAGGGACCTACGAGCAGTACTTC.

The genes are TRBV9 and TRBJ2-1; no clear D gene. CDR1 is SGDLS, CDR2 YYNGEE, per germline. The length of the CDR3 is 15 residues. Trimming stripped 3 bases from V and 3 bases from J, with 13 bases between. CDR3 DNA: TGTGCCAGCAGCGCGAGGATAGACCACTACAATGAGCAGTTCTTC. As protein: CASSARIDHYNEQFF.

This sequence joins TRBV9 and TRBJ1-1, with 9 bases fitting TRBD1. Germline loops: CDR1 SGDLS, CDR2 YYNGEE. The CDR3 spans 14 residues. After removal of 3 bases from V and 4 bases from J, the junction contained 4 bases not matched to a gene. The CDR3 region has the DNA TGTGCCAGCAGCGCCTCGACAGGGGGCACTGAAGCTTTCTTT. Translating it yields CASSASTGGTEAFF.

The rearrangement joins TRBV10-3 to TRBJ1-5; 7 bases map to TRBD1. Unmatched junction bases numbered 11, after V lost 11 bases and J lost 1 base. This CDR3 spans 15 amino acids. Per the germline V gene, CDR1 is ENHRY and CDR2 is SYGVKD. CDR3 loop: CASSSTGYSNQPQHF. Here the CDR3 DNA reads TGTGCCTCTTCCTCGACAGGGTACAGCAATCAGCCCCAGCATTTT.

Ten or more counts support this clone. V is TRBV13 and J is TRBJ1-5, with 8 bases matching TRBD1. The CDR3 is 16 amino acids. The trim removed 1 base at V and 4 bases at J, leaving 6 bases unmatched. Per germline, CDR1 PRHDT and CDR2 FYEKMQ (reference sequence). The CDR3 DNA is TGTGCCAGCAGCTTAGCCAGGGGGCAGGGTAATCAGCCCCAGCATTTT. Protein sequence: CASSLARGQGNQPQHF. Full variable domain (outside the CDR3, taken from reference TRBV13 and TRBJ1-5): AAGVIQSPRHLIKEKRETATLKCYPIPRHDTVYWYQQGPGQDPQFLISFYEKMQSDKGSIPDRFSAQQFSDYHSELNMSSLELGDSALYFCASSLARGQGNQPQHFGDGTRLSIL.

The chain joins TRBV27 to TRBJ1-1, with D tentatively TRBD1 (5 bases). V was shortened by 5 bases and J by 3 bases, with 10 bases between the two germline ends. From germline, CDR1 is MNHEY and CDR2 SMNVEV (reference sequence). The CDR3 spans 13 residues. Here the CDR3 reads CASSIREYTEAFF. CDR3 bases: TGTGCCAGCAGTATCAGGGAATACACTGAAGCTTTCTTT.

This clone has more than one count but fewer than ten. The rearrangement links TRBV4-2 to TRBJ1-4; the D is unclear. The CDR3 is made up of 14 amino acids. Germline CDR1 LGHNA, CDR2 YNFKEQ. V lost 3 bases and J lost 8, with 13 bases in between. The CDR3 is CASSHPGTREKLFF. The DNA for the CDR3 is TGTGCCAGCAGCCATCCGGGAACGAGGGAAAAACTGTTTTTT.

The chain combines TRBV5-6 with TRBJ1-1; D perhaps matches TRBD1 (6 bases). This CDR3 is built from 14 residues. Trimming left V 0 bases short and J 4 bases short, with 10 bases between. From germline, CDR1 is SGHDT and CDR2 YYEEEE. The CDR3 reads CASSLGPGATEAFF. In nucleotides, the CDR3 is TGTGCCAGCAGCTTGGGTCCAGGGGCCACTGAAGCTTTCTTT. Drawing the rest from reference TRBV5-6 and TRBJ1-1, the complete variable domain is DAGVTQSPTHLIKTRGQQVTLRCSPKSGHDTVSWYQQALGQGPQFIFQYYEEEERQRGNFPDRFSGHQFPNYSSELNVNALLLGDSALYLCASSLGPGATEAFFGQGTRLTVV.

The table lists this clone with a count of one. The rearrangement uses TRBV5-6 and TRBJ1-2; no clear D gene. Trimming took off 0 bases at V and 7 bases at J, with 13 bases between the two ends. The germline gives CDR1 SGHDT, CDR2 YYEEEE. This CDR3 comprises 14 residues. The CDR3 nucleotides are TGTGCCAGCAGCTTGGTGGAGGTGTTGAGTGGCTACACCTTC. It is translated as CASSLVEVLSGYTF.

The chain has TRBV6-5 and TRBJ1-3; a possible D gene is TRBD1 (5 bases). Per the germline V gene, CDR1 is MNHEY and CDR2 is SVGAGI. Trimming took 6 bases from V and 0 from J, leaving 9 bases between them. This CDR3 has 14 amino acids. The CDR3 sequence: CASRRTNSGNTIYF. As DNA, the CDR3 is TGTGCCAGCAGACGGACAAACTCTGGAAACACCATATATTTT.

This chain connects TRBV24-1 to TRBJ2-3; tentative D call: TRBD2 (5 bases). Looked up from germline, CDR1 is KGHDR and CDR2 is SFDVKD. The CDR3 has 16 amino acids. V was trimmed by 4 bases and J by 5 bases, leaving 18 bases between them. The CDR3, as DNA: TGTGCCACCAGTGACCCGACCCCTCTGGGGAGAGATACGCAGTATTTT. Translating it yields CATSDPTPLGRDTQYF.

The CDR3 loop is CASSTGQGLPLNTEAFF. DNA for the CDR3: TGTGCCAGTAGTACGGGACAGGGGCTTCCCCTGAACACTGAAGCTTTCTTT. This chain connects TRBV19 to TRBJ1-1; 10 bases are shared with TRBD1. The V segment lost 4 bases and the J segment 0 bases; nucleotides outside the gene matches: 8. The CDR3 length is 17 residues. Germline values: CDR1 LNHDA, CDR2 SQIVND (reference sequence).

This clone appeared once. The chain links TRBV7-2 to TRBJ2-2; unclear D gene. The germline CDR1 and CDR2 sequences are SGHTA and FQGNSA. V lost 0 bases and J lost 7, with 12 bases in between. CDR3 length equals 15 residues. CDR3 in amino acids: CASSLAYSVGGELFF. DNA of the CDR3: TGTGCCAGCAGCTTAGCCTACTCGGTTGGCGGGGAGCTGTTTTTT.

This chain connects TRBV6-6 to TRBJ2-7, with D possibly being TRBD1 (6 bases). The germline gives CDR1 MNHNY, CDR2 SVGAGI (reference sequence). The CDR3 has 12 amino acids. Trimming took off 4 bases at V and 3 bases at J, with 7 bases between the two ends. The CDR3: CASSSTGYEQYF. The CDR3, as DNA: TGTGCCAGCAGTTCGACAGGCTACGAGCAGTACTTC.

The rearrangement links TRBV7-9 to TRBJ2-3; 7 bases fit TRBD2. The germline CDR1 and CDR2 sequences are SEHNR and FQNEAQ (reference sequence). This CDR3 has 13 amino acids. Trimming cost V 5 bases and J 4 bases; bases outside gene matches: 3. The CDR3 sequence is CASSRDYSDTQYF. CDR3 sequence (DNA): TGTGCCAGCAGCCGGGACTACTCAGATACGCAGTATTTT.

Concerning this clone itself: One junction end disagrees with the germline gene, perhaps due to a read error. This sequence joins TRBV4-1 and TRBJ1-2; D unresolved. CDR1 and CDR2 from the germline V gene are MGHRA and YSYEKL. The CDR3 spans 16 residues. The CDR3 protein is CASSQPGPSTKYGYTF. The CDR3 DNA reads TGCGCCAGCAGCCAACCTGGGCCTTCGACTAAGTATGGCTACACCTTC.

This clone has a single count. The CDR3 reads CASSPDRGTGNTIYF. CDR3 coding DNA: TGCGCCAGCAGCCCGGACAGGGGAACTGGAAACACCATATATTTT. V is TRBV5-1 and J is TRBJ1-3, with TRBD1 matching over 9 bases. Germline-derived CDR1 and CDR2 are SGHRS and YFSETQ. V shed 4 bases, J shed 2 bases, and the junction held 4 bases outside the gene matches. This CDR3 region has 15 residues. The whole variable domain, remainder taken from reference TRBV5-1 and TRBJ1-3, is KAGVTQTPRYLIKTRGQQVTLSCSPISGHRSVSWYQQTPGQGLQFLFEYFSETQRNKGNFPGRFSGRQFSNSRSEMNVSTLELGDSALYLCASSPDRGTGNTIYFGEGSWLTVV.

This chain uses TRBV6-6 with TRBJ2-2; D gene unclear. Germline-derived CDR1 and CDR2 are MNHNY and SVGAGI (reference sequence). This CDR3 is 13 amino acids long. Trimming cost V 6 bases and J 2 bases, with 7 bases left between them. CDR3 residues: CASRNRNTGELFF. The CDR3 DNA sequence: TGTGCCAGCAGAAACAGAAACACCGGGGAGCTGTTTTTT.

This clone is a singleton in its sample. V and J are TRBV18 and TRBJ2-3; D uncertain. This CDR3 is built from 13 residues. The germline gives CDR1 KGHSH, CDR2 LQKENI. Trimming took 6 bases from V and 0 from J, leaving 7 bases between them. CDR3 in DNA: TGTGCCAGCTCTCCCCTTAGCACAGATACGCAGTATTTT. This codes for CASSPLSTDTQYF.

As regards this clone: Other nucleotide sequences in the sample specify the same CDR3. The chain joins TRBV7-2 to TRBJ1-1; D is possibly TRBD1 (6 bases). The CDR3 has 14 amino acids. Germline lookup yields CDR1 SGHTA and CDR2 FQGNSA. V was clipped by 1 base and J by 2 bases, with 8 bases between them. DNA for the CDR3: TGTGCCAGCAGCTTAGGGACAGCTAACACTGAAGCTTTCTTT. Residues: CASSLGTANTEAFF.